These 27 T cell receptor beta chains were all obtained from the same sample, sequenced in a study of T-cell reconstitution after alpha-beta-depleted transplantation in children. TCRbeta library preparation incorporated unique molecular identifiers. TCRdb reanalysed the PCR reads using MiXCR and keeps one entry per CDR3 protein. Of more than 400,000 distinct CDR3 sequences listed, around two fifths are singletons. The sequencing here drew on PBMCs, taken before TCRalphabeta/CD19-depleted stem cell transplant. All receptors derive from a girl aged 2-10 years with aplastic anemia, due to receive a stem cell transplant.

About this clonotype itself: Its ends do not fully match the called genes, so a read error is possible. The chain employs TRBV15 and TRBJ2-3; 7 bases align to TRBD2. The CDR3 sequence is 18 residues long. Per germline, CDR1 LNHNV and CDR2 YYDKDF (reference sequence). CDR3 coding DNA: TGTGACACCAGCAGAGATCTGCGACTAACGGGGGGAGAGGATACGCGGTATTTT. Residues: CDTSRDLRLTGGEDTRYF. The entire variable domain, with the rest obtained from reference TRBV15 and TRBJ2-3, is as follows: DAMVIQNPRYQVTQFGKPVTLSCSQTLNHNVMYWYQQKSSQAPKLLFHYYDKDFNNEADTPDNFQSRRPNTSFCFLDIRSPGLGDTAMYLCDTSRDLRLTGGEDTRYFGPGTRLTVL.

Here the CDR3 reads CASSPTGGNEQYF. CDR3 sequence (DNA): TGTGCCAGTAGCCCGACAGGAGGAAACGAGCAGTACTTC. The rearrangement joins TRBV19 to TRBJ2-7, with a tentative D call TRBD1 (6 bases). Germline CDR1 reads LNHDA; CDR2 reads SQIVND (reference sequence). The CDR3 is 13 amino acids. V shed 6 bases and J shed 5 bases, with 14 bases lying between them.

The chain employs TRBV10-3 and TRBJ2-3; possibly TRBD1 or TRBD2 for D (6 bases each). Between the trimmed V and J ends, which lost 0 bases and 2 bases, there was a span of 15 bases. The CDR3 contains 17 residues. Looked up from germline, CDR1 is ENHRY and CDR2 is SYGVKD. The CDR3 reads CAISESNTGRSTDTQYF. The CDR3 nucleotides are TGTGCCATCAGTGAGTCGAACACAGGGAGGTCCACAGATACGCAGTATTTT.

This clonotype was seen a few times. The V and J genes are TRBV7-8 and TRBJ2-1, with D possibly being TRBD2 (6 bases). The CDR3 length is 12 residues. The germline gives CDR1 SGHVS, CDR2 FQNEAQ. Deletions cut 8 bases from V and 7 bases from J, with 12 bases between. The CDR3 protein is CASGDRGNEQFF. The CDR3 bases are TGTGCCAGCGGCGACCGGGGGAATGAGCAGTTCTTC.

This clonotype occurred a few times. The rearrangement uses TRBV19 and TRBJ2-3, with D perhaps TRBD2 (5 bases). The germline CDR1 and CDR2 sequences are LNHDA and SQIVND (reference sequence). V lost 5 bases and J 0 bases, leaving 18 bases between the germline ends. This CDR3 has 17 residues. Here the CDR3 reads CASSGTRTTSSTDTQYF. The CDR3 DNA sequence: TGTGCCAGTAGTGGAACTAGGACGACCTCTAGCACAGATACGCAGTATTTT.

This chain connects TRBV18 to TRBJ2-7, with 9 bases fitting TRBD2. The V and J ends lost 2 bases and 0 bases, in that order; junction bases with no gene match: 2. Germline CDR1 reads KGHSH; CDR2 reads LQKENI. The CDR3 has 15 residues. The CDR3 loop is CASSPATSGSYEQYF. For the CDR3, the DNA is TGTGCCAGCTCACCAGCGACTAGCGGCTCCTACGAGCAGTACTTC.

This sequence joins TRBV6-1 and TRBJ2-7; D may correspond to TRBD1 or TRBD2 (6 bases each). The CDR3 consists of 14 residues. The V end lost 7 bases, the J end lost 6 bases, and 19 bases lay between the germline ends. Looked up from germline, CDR1 is MNHNS and CDR2 is SASEGT. The CDR3: CASTFGGRTSEQYF. For the CDR3, the DNA is TGTGCCAGCACCTTTGGGGGGCGGACGTCCGAGCAGTACTTC.

This chain uses TRBV7-3 with TRBJ2-5, with D tentatively TRBD1 (5 bases). The CDR3 runs 14 residues. V lost 2 bases, J lost 4 bases, and 11 bases lay in between. Looked up from germline, CDR1 is SGHTA and CDR2 is FQGTGA. CDR3 in DNA: TGTGCCAGCAGCTTAGCAGGGCCTAGAGAGACCCAGTACTTC. It specifies CASSLAGPRETQYF.

V and J are TRBV7-9 and TRBJ2-5; the match to TRBD2 covers 7 bases. V was clipped by 5 bases and J by 5 bases; unmatched bases: 5. This CDR3 has 13 amino acids. CDR1 and CDR2 from the germline V gene are SEHNR and FQNEAQ (reference sequence). The CDR3, as DNA: TGTGCCAGCAGCGGGGCGGGAGAGGAGACCCAGTACTTC. This gives the protein CASSGAGEETQYF.

The rearrangement joins TRBV12-3 or TRBV12-4 to TRBJ2-3; 9 positions match TRBD2. The CDR3 has 14 residues. Trimming took 7 bases from V and 0 from J; bases not matched to a gene: 2. CDR3 DNA: TGTGCCAGCATCACTAGCGGGAGCACAGATACGCAGTATTTT. The encoded protein is CASITSGSTDTQYF.

J is TRBJ1-1 and V is TRBV5-1, with 7 bases identical to TRBD1. Germline V gene sequence: CDR1 SGHRS, CDR2 YFSETQ. CDR3 length: 13 amino acids. The ends lost 4 bases at V and 4 bases at J; junction bases unmatched: 4. Here the CDR3 reads CASSPDRPTEAFF. In DNA form, the CDR3 reads TGCGCCAGCAGCCCGGACAGGCCCACTGAAGCTTTCTTT.

J is TRBJ2-1 and V is TRBV7-9; weak D call: TRBD2 (6 bases). The V and J ends lost 1 base and 7 bases respectively, with 11 bases between them. Germline values: CDR1 SEHNR, CDR2 FQNEAQ (reference sequence). The CDR3 runs 14 residues. This chain's CDR3 is CASSLGGGSNEQFF. CDR3 nucleotide sequence: TGTGCCAGCAGCTTAGGGGGAGGATCGAATGAGCAGTTCTTC. The full variable domain, its missing parts supplied by reference TRBV7-9 and TRBJ2-1, is DTGVSQNPRHKITKRGQNVTFRCDPISEHNRLYWYRQTLGQGPEFLTYFQNEAQLEKSRLLSDRFSAERPKGSFSTLEIQRTEQGDSAMYLCASSLGGGSNEQFFGPGTRLTVL.

This chain joins TRBV10-3 and TRBJ2-7; D perhaps matches TRBD1 (6 bases). The germline V gene has CDR1 ENHRY and CDR2 SYGVKD. V shed 3 bases and J shed 2 bases, with 11 bases lying between them. CDR3 length: 14 amino acids. The CDR3 spells CAISETGTPYEQYF. In DNA, the CDR3 is TGTGCCATCAGTGAAACCGGGACACCCTACGAGCAGTACTTC.

This clonotype occurred a few times. The rearrangement joins TRBV2 to TRBJ2-7; D is ambiguous. This CDR3 comprises 14 residues. From germline, CDR1 is SNHLY and CDR2 FYNNEI. The V end was cut by 5 bases, the J end by 0 bases, with 11 bases between. This chain's CDR3 is CASSTMQISYEQYF. As DNA, the CDR3 is TGTGCCAGCAGTACCATGCAAATCTCCTACGAGCAGTACTTC.

J is TRBJ2-3 and V is TRBV3-1; 7 bases match TRBD2. The CDR3 length is 14 residues. Germline CDR1 and CDR2: LGHDT and YNNKEL (reference sequence). V gave up 3 bases and J gave up 1 base; unmatched junction bases: 1. This chain's CDR3 is CASSHTSGTDTQYF. CDR3 sequence (DNA): TGTGCCAGCAGCCACACTAGCGGCACAGATACGCAGTATTTT.

This clonotype was counted a single time. J is TRBJ2-7 and V is TRBV18, with 7 bases identical to TRBD2. The germline V gene has CDR1 KGHSH and CDR2 LQKENI. This CDR3 has 12 amino acids. V shed 3 bases and J 9 bases; nucleotides not matched to a gene: 5. CDR3 protein: CASSPGLIAQYF. In nucleotides, the CDR3 is TGTGCCAGCTCACCGGGACTAATAGCGCAGTACTTC.

This clonotype was found many times. The chain is built from TRBV2 and TRBJ2-3; D unclear. The CDR3 consists of 14 residues. Germline assignment: CDR1 SNHLY and CDR2 FYNNEI. The V gene lost 6 bases and the J gene lost 4 bases, with 14 bases spanning the gap. The CDR3: CASSGLSPADTQYF. The CDR3 nucleotides are TGTGCCAGCAGCGGATTAAGTCCCGCAGATACGCAGTATTTT.

V usage is TRBV6-2 or TRBV6-3 and J usage is TRBJ1-1; possibly TRBD1 for D (6 bases). V was cut by 2 bases and J by 4 bases, with 8 bases left in between. Germline CDR1 and CDR2: MNHEY and SVGEGT. The CDR3 is 13 residues long. DNA of the CDR3: TGTGCCAGCAGTTACGAGGGGGGCACTGAAGCTTTCTTT. Its protein product is CASSYEGGTEAFF.

The chain couples TRBV4-3 to TRBJ2-2, with 10 bases matching TRBD2. The V segment lost 0 bases and the J segment 5 bases; nucleotides outside the gene matches: 9. The CDR3 extends over 18 amino acids. Germline assignment: CDR1 LGHNA and CDR2 YSLEER. CDR3 sequence: CASSQEGLAGEETGELFF. CDR3 nucleotide sequence: TGCGCCAGCAGCCAAGAAGGCCTAGCGGGAGAAGAGACCGGGGAGCTGTTTTTT.

This chain connects TRBV9 to TRBJ2-3, with D perhaps matching TRBD2 (5 bases). The CDR3 runs to 16 residues. V was pared by 3 bases and J by 7 bases, with 21 bases between. The germline CDR1 and CDR2 sequences are SGDLS and YYNGEE. The CDR3 bases are TGTGCCAGCAGCGACATAGGGAGTGTTATTTTAAATACGCAGTATTTT. Its translation: CASSDIGSVILNTQYF.

This clonotype showed up many times. This rearrangement joins TRBV12-3 or TRBV12-4 to TRBJ2-5, with D perhaps TRBD2 (6 bases). There are 14 residues in the CDR3. Trimming stripped 6 bases from V and 1 base from J, with 12 bases between. For the CDR3, the DNA is TGTGCCAGCAGCAGCGGGCCTCCCCAAGAGACCCAGTACTTC. This encodes CASSSGPPQETQYF.

V gene TRBV7-9 combines with J gene TRBJ2-1; 16 positions match TRBD2. In germline, CDR1 is SEHNR, CDR2 FQNEAQ (reference sequence). The CDR3 loop spans 14 amino acids. The V segment lost 6 bases and the J segment 9 bases; nucleotides outside the gene matches: 2. CDR3 DNA sequence: TGTGCCAGCAGGGGGACTAGCGGGAGGGGTGAGCAGTTCTTC. It translates to CASRGTSGRGEQFF.

This clonotype was seen repeatedly, ten times or more. This chain joins TRBV7-2 and TRBJ2-1; weak D call: TRBD1 (6 bases). This CDR3 has 17 residues. Trimming cost V 4 bases and J 3 bases, with 19 bases left between them. Germline lookup yields CDR1 SGHTA and CDR2 FQGNSA. As DNA, the CDR3 is TGTGCCAGCAGCTCCGGAAGGGGGTTCACTGGCTACAATGAGCAGTTCTTC. It codes for CASSSGRGFTGYNEQFF.

The table lists this clonotype with many counts. The genes are TRBV12-3 or TRBV12-4 and TRBJ1-1; 7 bases line up with TRBD1. The CDR3 has 13 residues. After removal of 5 bases from V and 4 bases from J, the junction contained 4 bases not matched to a gene. Written as DNA, the CDR3 is TGTGCCAGCAGTCCCCGACAGGGCACTGAAGCTTTCTTT. Encoded protein: CASSPRQGTEAFF.

The V call is TRBV6-5, the J call TRBJ2-5; D gene uncertain. The germline CDR1 and CDR2 sequences are MNHEY and SVGAGI. The germline V and J ends were trimmed by 0 bases and 5 bases, with 13 bases remaining between them. The length of the CDR3 is 15 residues. The CDR3 coding sequence is TGTGCCAGCAGTTACTCGTCGGGCGCTCATGAGACCCAGTACTTC. Protein product: CASSYSSGAHETQYF.

The chain links TRBV4-1 to TRBJ2-7, with unresolved D. In germline, CDR1 is MGHRA, CDR2 YSYEKL. The CDR3 runs to 15 residues. Trimming removed 0 bases at V and 7 bases at J, with 16 bases between. The CDR3 nucleotides are TGCGCCAGCAGCCAAGAAACGGTGGGCCTTTGGGAGCAGTACTTC. Protein: CASSQETVGLWEQYF.

The chain joins TRBV29-1 to TRBJ2-5; D perhaps matches TRBD2 (6 bases). The CDR3 contains 12 residues. The V gene's germline CDR1 is SQVTM and CDR2 ANQGSEA. The V end was cut by 4 bases, the J end by 9 bases, with 15 bases between. This CDR3 reads CSVGGAREAQYF. In DNA, the CDR3 is TGCAGCGTTGGCGGGGCGAGGGAGGCCCAGTACTTC.